These T cell receptor beta chains were read from a single sample in a study of early T cells in non-severe SARS-CoV-2 infection. Via MiXCR, TCRdb re-called the 5' RACE reads, giving one row per CDR3 protein. In the table there are around 100,000 distinct CDR3 sequences, 16% of which are singletons. The specimen sequenced was whole blood. All receptors derive from an adult who was a healthcare worker with PCR-confirmed SARS-CoV-2 infection or an uninfected control (not recorded which). The CDR3 runs from the conserved cysteine through the conserved F or W. D genes are given only for firm matches. Clone size is not always given. Where it is, it says once, few, many or a class for expanded clones.

J gene | D gene | V gene | clone size | CDR3 protein | CDR3 DNA
TRBJ2-7 | - | TRBV7-8 | - | CASSFRDIAYEQYF | TGTGCCAGCAGCTTCCGGGACATAGCCTACGAGCAGTACTTC
TRBJ1-1 | - | TRBV20-1 | - | CSARSGLREFEAFF | TGCAGTGCTAGGTCGGGATTGAGAGAGTTTGAAGCTTTCTTT
TRBJ2-3 | - | TRBV12-3/TRBV12-4 | few | CASSGDTVISTDTQYF | TGTGCCAGCAGTGGGGACACAGTTATTTCCACAGATACGCAGTATTTT
TRBJ1-6 | - | TRBV12-3/TRBV12-4 | - | CASTAMVSYNSPLHF | TGTGCCAGCACCGCGATGGTCTCCTATAATTCACCCCTCCACTTT
TRBJ1-1 | - | TRBV4-2 | few | CASSQDKTAFF | TGTGCCAGCAGCCAAGATAAAACGGCTTTCTTT
TRBJ1-5 | - | TRBV6-1 | - | CASRPGQQGQPQHF | TGTGCCAGCAGGCCGGGGCAACAGGGTCAGCCCCAGCATTTT
TRBJ2-1 | TRBD2 | TRBV12-3/TRBV12-4 | - | CASSLTSVKYNEQFF | TGTGCCAGCAGTTTGACTAGCGTTAAATACAATGAGCAGTTCTTC
TRBJ2-3 | - | TRBV28 | - | CASMTVRSGADTQYF | TGTGCCAGCATGACCGTCCGGAGTGGTGCAGATACGCAGTATTTT
TRBJ1-2 | - | TRBV4-3 | few | CASSPSRFRGYTF | TGCGCCAGCAGTCCAAGCAGGTTTCGGGGCTACACCTTC
TRBJ2-7 | - | TRBV11-2 | few | CASSSNRPYEQYF | TGTGCCAGCAGCTCCAACAGACCCTACGAGCAGTACTTC
TRBJ1-2 | - | TRBV7-9 | few | CASSSSIHTVPNYGYTF | TGTGCCAGCAGCTCCAGCATACATACAGTCCCTAACTATGGCTACACCTTC
TRBJ2-5 | TRBD2 | TRBV6-2/TRBV6-3 | - | CASSYSIGGSSKTQYF | TGTGCCAGCAGTTACTCGATAGGCGGGAGCTCAAAGACCCAGTACTTC
TRBJ2-7 | TRBD1 | TRBV7-2 | few | CASSLVGQKGYEQYF | TGTGCCAGCAGCTTAGTGGGACAGAAGGGCTACGAGCAGTACTTC
TRBJ2-7 | - | TRBV6-5 | few | CASSHEGHSYEQYF | TGTGCCAGCAGTCACGAGGGACACTCCTACGAGCAGTACTTC
TRBJ2-7 | - | TRBV29-1 | - | CSGAEDGEQYF | TGCAGCGGGGCGGAAGATGGGGAGCAGTACTTC
TRBJ2-1 | - | TRBV29-1 | - | CSASGGLVWFF | TGCAGCGCCTCGGGTGGCTTAGTCTGGTTCTTC
TRBJ2-3 | TRBD2 | TRBV19 | many | CVLYLGGLAGGPDTQYF | TGTGTACTCTATTTAGGGGGACTAGCGGGAGGGCCAGATACGCAGTATTTT
TRBJ1-1 | - | TRBV18 | many | CASSPGSESGTEAFF | TGTGCCAGCTCACCAGGTAGCGAGTCGGGGACTGAAGCTTTCTTT
TRBJ2-6 | - | TRBV14 | few | CASSQEGHRIISGANVLTF | TGTGCCAGCAGCCAAGAAGGTCACAGGATTATCTCTGGGGCCAACGTCCTGACTTTC
TRBJ1-4 | - | TRBV20-1 | many | CSATPAGNEKLFF | TGCAGTGCTACCCCCGCGGGTAATGAAAAACTGTTTTTT
TRBJ1-1 | - | TRBV12-3/TRBV12-4 | few | CASTYARAAQAFF | TGTGCCAGCACCTACGCGAGGGCAGCTCAAGCTTTCTTT
TRBJ2-2 | - | TRBV30 | - | CAWWSGELFF | TGTGCCTGGTGGTCCGGGGAGCTGTTTTTT
TRBJ1-1 | TRBD1 | TRBV2 | - | CASSGEGATEAFF | TGTGCCAGCAGTGGTGAGGGGGCGACTGAAGCTTTCTTT
TRBJ2-3 | TRBD1 | TRBV24-1 | few | CATSDLTGGSWDTDTQYF | TGTGCCACCAGTGATTTAACAGGGGGCTCATGGGACACAGATACGCAGTATTTT
TRBJ1-3 | - | TRBV20-1 | few | CSARVESSGNTIYF | TGCAGTGCTAGGGTTGAGAGCTCTGGAAACACCATATATTTT
TRBJ2-3 | - | TRBV12-3/TRBV12-4 | few | CASSLAGGQDTQYF | TGTGCCAGCAGTTTAGCGGGGGGGCAAGATACGCAGTATTTT
TRBJ1-3 | - | TRBV28 | few | CASSPSGASEVGNTIYF | TGTGCCAGCAGTCCTTCAGGGGCGTCAGAGGTGGGAAACACCATATATTTT
TRBJ2-3 | TRBD2 | TRBV20-1 | few | CSASKSGRPTDTQYF | TGCAGTGCTTCGAAAAGCGGGAGGCCCACAGATACGCAGTATTTT
TRBJ1-5 | - | TRBV20-1 | many | CSASEAGHYSNQPQHF | TGCAGTGCTAGTGAGGCAGGCCACTATAGCAATCAGCCCCAGCATTTT
TRBJ2-1 | TRBD2 | TRBV13 | few | CASSAGGSSYNEQFF | TGTGCCAGCAGCGCGGGGGGGAGCTCCTACAATGAGCAGTTCTTC
TRBJ1-6 | - | TRBV7-2 | many | CASSLFLSPLHF | TGTGCCAGCAGCTTATTCCTGTCACCCCTCCACTTT
TRBJ1-2 | TRBD1 | TRBV4-1 | - | CASSQAAQGGGYTF | TGCGCCAGCAGCCAAGCCGCGCAGGGGGGCGGCTACACCTTC
TRBJ1-6 | - | TRBV28 | - | CASLGDIGNSPLHF | TGTGCCAGCCTGGGGGATATCGGTAATTCACCCCTCCACTTT
TRBJ2-1 | - | TRBV5-1 | - | CASSLNVAGVLNEQFF | TGCGCCAGCAGCTTGAATGTGGCGGGTGTGTTGAATGAGCAGTTCTTC
TRBJ1-1 | TRBD1 | TRBV14 | few | CASSQELGTDEAFF | TGTGCCAGCAGCCAAGAATTGGGGACAGATGAAGCTTTCTTT
TRBJ1-2 | - | TRBV7-6 | many | CASSLGQGAGYTF | TGTGCCAGCAGCTTAGGCCAGGGAGCTGGCTACACCTTC
TRBJ2-2 | - | TRBV11-2 | few | CASSLDSGPWTGELFF | TGTGCCAGCAGCTTAGATTCTGGGCCGTGGACCGGGGAGCTGTTTTTT
TRBJ2-2 | - | TRBV13 | - | CASSATATIPPTGELFF | TGTGCCAGCAGCGCTACAGCTACGATACCACCCACCGGGGAGCTGTTTTTT
TRBJ2-7 | TRBD1 | TRBV29-1 | - | CSVAGDRVDEQYF | TGCAGCGTCGCAGGGGACAGGGTCGACGAGCAGTACTTC
TRBJ2-7 | TRBD2 | TRBV7-8 | many | CASSFRAGGPDEQYF | TGTGCCAGCAGCTTCCGGGCGGGGGGGCCTGACGAGCAGTACTTC
TRBJ2-2 | - | TRBV14 | - | CASSLPSGELFF | TGTGCCAGCAGCCTTCCTAGCGGGGAGCTGTTTTTT
TRBJ2-3 | TRBD2 | TRBV20-1 | - | CSAEKTGLADWDTQYF | TGCAGTGCTGAGAAGACGGGACTAGCGGATTGGGATACGCAGTATTTT
TRBJ2-3 | - | TRBV5-1 | few | CASSFSGSTDTQYF | TGCGCCAGCAGCTTCTCCGGGAGCACAGATACGCAGTATTTT
TRBJ1-6 | - | TRBV20-1 | - | CSARNQGGSPLHF | TGCAGTGCTAGAAACCAAGGGGGTTCACCCCTCCACTTT
TRBJ2-7 | - | TRBV28 | - | CASSLGRIGDEQYF | TGTGCCAGCAGTTTAGGCAGAATCGGCGACGAGCAGTACTTC
TRBJ1-6 | - | TRBV6-5 | - | CASSLKGHYNSPLHF | TGTGCCAGCAGTTTAAAGGGACACTATAATTCACCCCTCCACTTT
TRBJ2-3 | - | TRBV29-1 | - | CSVEDRREGTDTQYF | TGCAGCGTTGAAGATCGAAGGGAAGGTACAGATACGCAGTATTTT
TRBJ2-7 | - | TRBV7-2 | - | CASSFPGLREQYF | TGTGCCAGCAGCTTTCCGGGACTTAGAGAGCAGTACTTC
TRBJ1-6 | TRBD1 | TRBV4-3 | - | CASSQGPGQGSSPLHF | TGCGCCAGCAGCCAAGGGCCGGGACAGGGGAGTTCACCCCTCCACTTT
TRBJ1-2 | - | TRBV20-1 | - | CSARSSQGTNYGYTF | TGCAGTGCTAGATCGAGTCAGGGAACTAACTATGGCTACACCTTC
TRBJ2-6 | - | TRBV20-1 | many | CSVPTPQVSGANVLTF | TGCAGTGTCCCAACCCCACAGGTCTCTGGGGCCAACGTCCTGACTTTC
TRBJ2-6 | - | TRBV28 | few | CASSLGEISGANVLTF | TGTGCCAGCAGTTTAGGTGAGATCTCTGGGGCCAACGTCCTGACTTTC
TRBJ1-1 | - | TRBV27 | few | CASSFRGRGLNTEAFF | TGTGCCAGCAGTTTTCGGGGGAGAGGTTTGAACACTGAAGCTTTCTTT
TRBJ1-1 | TRBD1 | TRBV12-3/TRBV12-4 | once | CAQDRLNTEAFF | TGTGCCCAGGACAGGCTGAACACTGAAGCTTTCTTT
TRBJ1-1 | - | TRBV28 | few | CASRVRRLNTEAFF | TGTGCCAGCAGGGTGAGGCGGTTAAACACTGAAGCTTTCTTT
TRBJ2-3 | - | TRBV5-1 | - | CASSPQSSTDTQYF | TGCGCCAGCAGCCCCCAATCTAGCACAGATACGCAGTATTTT
TRBJ2-7 | TRBD2 | TRBV6-2/TRBV6-3 | few | CASRPGGFEQYF | TGTGCCAGCAGACCGGGGGGTTTCGAGCAGTACTTC